The 24 T cell receptor beta chains presented below share a single source sample, sequenced in a study of radiation and T cells in renal cell carcinoma. Produced via immunoSEQ multiplex PCR; TCRdb's table is partial and in-frame only. Of around 78,000 clones in the sample, roughly nine tenths were seen once. The time point here: blood 4 weeks post-SBRT, at nephrectomy. The treatment was: 15 Gy SBRT to primary tumor, nephrectomy 4 weeks later. The source material was blood, sampled from a patient whose treatment included radiotherapy and nephrectomy. These receptors were collected from a woman in her 70s with renal cell carcinoma.

This clone was found a few times. The genes are TRBV4-2 and TRBJ2-7, with D maybe TRBD1 (6 bases). Trimming cost V 6 bases and J 5 bases, with 20 bases left between them. This CDR3 region has 15 residues. CDR1 and CDR2 (germline): LGHNA, YNFKEQ. The CDR3 DNA follows: TGTGCCAGCAGTTGGACTGGCAGGGACAACCACGAGCAGTACTTC. It codes for CASSWTGRDNHEQYF.

The CDR3 spells CASSRTGGGSGNTIYF. The DNA for the CDR3 is TGTGCCAGTAGCCGGACAGGGGGGGGCTCTGGAAACACCATATATTTT. This sequence joins TRBV19 and TRBJ1-3, with 10 bases aligning to TRBD1. The CDR3 has 16 residues. With 6 bases clipped from V and 0 bases from J, the junction kept 5 bases outside the gene matches. CDR1 and CDR2 from the germline V gene are LNHDA and SQIVND (reference sequence).

The count of this clone is one. V and J are TRBV7-2 and TRBJ2-7, with 7 bases fitting TRBD2. Germline V gene data show CDR1 as SGHTA and CDR2 as FQGNSA. The V segment lost 5 bases and the J segment 4 bases; nucleotides outside the gene matches: 8. This CDR3 spans 14 amino acids. The DNA of the CDR3 is TGTGCCAGCAGCCACAGTGGGGAGGGTTACGAGCAGTACTTC. It specifies CASSHSGEGYEQYF.

Remarks on this clone: Its ends do not fully match the called genes, so a read error is possible. The chain has TRBV7-7 and TRBJ2-1; D gene unclear. The CDR3 contains 14 residues. The germline V gene encodes CDR1 SSHAT and CDR2 FNYEAQ (reference sequence). CDR3 in amino acids: CASSLSGVYNEQFF. The CDR3 DNA sequence: TGTGCTAGCAGCTTAAGTGGGGTATACAATGAGCAGTTCTTC.

This chain connects TRBV5-6 to TRBJ2-1; TRBD1 might be the D (6 bases). The germline V gene has CDR1 SGHDT and CDR2 YYEEEE. This CDR3 has 12 amino acids. The V end was cut by 1 base, the J end by 9 bases, with 8 bases between. The chain's CDR3 is CASSLTGTEQFF. CDR3 nucleotides: TGTGCCAGCAGCTTGACAGGGACTGAGCAGTTCTTC.

The rearrangement joins TRBV11-3 to TRBJ1-3; 7 bases are shared with TRBD1. Germline values: CDR1 SGHNT, CDR2 YENEEA. The J segment lost 4 bases and the V segment lost 5 bases, leaving 14 bases of the junction unmatched. This CDR3 is built from 17 residues. The CDR3 DNA reads TGTGCCAGCAGCCCCCACGACAGGGCGGCGGGAGGAAACACCATATATTTT. It codes for CASSPHDRAAGGNTIYF.

Concerning this clone itself: Other nucleotide sequences in the sample specify the same CDR3. The chain employs TRBV18 and TRBJ2-5; a weak D match, TRBD2 (7 bases). This CDR3 is 14 amino acids long. Per germline, CDR1 KGHSH and CDR2 LQKENI. Trimming cost V 1 base and J 3 bases, with 9 bases left between them. CDR3 region: CASSPRGGEETQYF. CDR3 nucleotide sequence: TGTGCCAGCTCACCACGGGGGGGCGAAGAGACCCAGTACTTC.

The V gene is TRBV5-5, the J gene TRBJ2-3; D uncertain. Germline lookup yields CDR1 SGHKS and CDR2 YYEKEE (reference sequence). Trimming removed 0 bases from V and 0 bases from J, with 5 bases in between. The CDR3 covers 14 residues. The CDR3 DNA reads as TGTGCCAGCAGCTTGGTAACTAGCACAGATACGCAGTATTTT. Translating gives CASSLVTSTDTQYF.

The rearrangement joins TRBV5-1 to TRBJ2-7, with 8 bases fitting TRBD2. V gave up 0 bases and J gave up 7 bases; unmatched junction bases: 18. The CDR3 is made up of 18 amino acids. Germline loops: CDR1 SGHRS, CDR2 YFSETQ. The CDR3 coding sequence is TGCGCCAGCAGCTTGGCTGGGGGGGCAGCGGGGGCGCCCCCTGAGCAGTACTTC. Protein sequence: CASSLAGGAAGAPPEQYF.

The rearrangement links TRBV5-6 to TRBJ2-5; possible D gene TRBD2, 5 bases. Germline V gives CDR1 SGHDT, CDR2 YYEEEE. Deletions cut 1 base from V and 3 bases from J, with 16 bases between. The CDR3 contains 16 residues. CDR3 sequence reads: CASSLLIRGDEETQYF. CDR3 nucleotide sequence: TGTGCCAGCAGCTTGTTGATCCGGGGAGACGAAGAGACCCAGTACTTC.

This chain links TRBV6-5 with TRBJ2-7; tentatively, D is TRBD1 (8 bases). The V and J ends lost 3 bases and 4 bases respectively, with 16 bases between them. The CDR3 is made up of 15 amino acids. CDR1 and CDR2 from the germline V gene are MNHEY and SVGAGI. CDR3 sequence (DNA): TGTGCCAGCAGTTATCGAGGACAGGGAGGGTACGAGCAGTACTTC. Amino acids: CASSYRGQGGYEQYF.

The CDR3 loop reads CAISEPGTGREKLFF. In nucleotides, the CDR3 is TGTGCCATCAGTGAACCCGGGACAGGGAGAGAAAAACTGTTTTTT. V is TRBV10-3 and J is TRBJ1-4, with TRBD1 matching over 9 bases. Germline assignment: CDR1 ENHRY and CDR2 SYGVKD. Trimming cost V 3 bases and J 8 bases; bases outside gene matches: 7. This CDR3 has 15 amino acids.

This sequence joins TRBV4-2 and TRBJ1-5; D gene uncertain. The CDR3 is 15 amino acids. The V gene lost 0 bases and the J gene lost 0 bases, with 6 bases spanning the gap. Germline V lookup: CDR1 LGHNA, CDR2 YNFKEQ. The CDR3 DNA follows: TGTGCCAGCAGCCAAGATGAAGATAGCAATCAGCCCCAGCATTTT. It yields the protein CASSQDEDSNQPQHF.

V and J are TRBV6-1 and TRBJ1-5, with 9 bases that match TRBD1. J lost 7 bases, V lost 5 bases, and 3 bases had no gene match. The CDR3 extends over 13 amino acids. The germline V gene has CDR1 MNHNS and CDR2 SASEGT. The DNA of the CDR3 is TGTGCCAGCAGTCGGACAGGGGAACAGCCCCAGCATTTT. It is translated as CASSRTGEQPQHF.

The rearrangement links TRBV19 to TRBJ2-2; 8 bases map to TRBD1. The length of the CDR3 is 15 residues. Germline loops: CDR1 LNHDA, CDR2 SQIVND (reference sequence). J was trimmed by 5 bases and V by 7 bases; bases with no gene match: 9. The CDR3 region is CASIPGQGGTGELFF. Written as DNA, the CDR3 is TGTGCCAGTATCCCCGGACAGGGTGGAACCGGGGAGCTGTTTTTT. Looking up the rest from reference TRBV19 and TRBJ2-2 gives the full variable domain: DGGITQSPKYLFRKEGQNVTLSCEQNLNHDAMYWYRQDPGQGLRLIYYSQIVNDFQKGDIAEGYSVSREKKESFPLTVTSAQKNPTAFYLCASIPGQGGTGELFFGEGSRLTVL.

V usage is TRBV28 and J usage is TRBJ1-2; 7 nucleotides align to TRBD1. The CDR3 spans 15 residues. Germline assignment: CDR1 MDHEN and CDR2 SYDVKM. The V segment lost 7 bases and the J segment 4 bases; nucleotides outside the gene matches: 12. The CDR3 spells CASTVPPGQSYGYTF. In nucleotides, the CDR3 is TGTGCCAGCACCGTACCCCCGGGACAGAGCTATGGCTACACCTTC.

The chain employs TRBV6-5 and TRBJ1-5, with D possibly being TRBD1 (5 bases). Trimming shortened V by 6 bases and J by 9 bases, and 18 bases separated the two germline ends. Per the germline V gene, CDR1 is MNHEY and CDR2 is SVGAGI. There are 14 residues in the CDR3. Here the CDR3 reads CASSPGRGGSPQHF. CDR3 coding DNA: TGTGCCAGCAGCCCCGGAAGGGGTGGATCGCCCCAGCATTTT.

This clone was recorded a few times. The chain is built from TRBV19 and TRBJ1-3, with D hard to call. Germline V gives CDR1 LNHDA, CDR2 SQIVND (reference sequence). The CDR3 has 15 amino acids. V lost 3 bases and J lost 0, with 9 bases in between. The CDR3 nucleotides read TGTGCCAGTAGTATTTCTGGGAGCTCTGGAAACACCATATATTTT. It is translated as CASSISGSSGNTIYF.

V is TRBV19 and J is TRBJ1-4; D is unresolved. The CDR3 runs to 14 residues. V dropped 3 bases and J dropped 8 bases, with 13 bases sitting between them. Germline V CDR1 and CDR2: LNHDA, SQIVND (reference sequence). The CDR3 loop is CASSMGMGSEKLFF. In DNA, the CDR3 is TGTGCCAGTAGTATGGGGATGGGGAGCGAAAAACTGTTTTTT. The full variable domain, completed using reference TRBV19 and TRBJ1-4, is DGGITQSPKYLFRKEGQNVTLSCEQNLNHDAMYWYRQDPGQGLRLIYYSQIVNDFQKGDIAEGYSVSREKKESFPLTVTSAQKNPTAFYLCASSMGMGSEKLFFGSGTQLSVL.

V is TRBV5-1 and J is TRBJ2-5; no reliable D call. V was pared by 0 bases and J by 5 bases, with 11 bases between. Germline V CDR1 and CDR2: SGHRS, YFSETQ. The CDR3 loop spans 14 amino acids. CDR3 loop: CASSLGVAGETQYF. CDR3 nucleotides: TGCGCCAGCAGCTTGGGGGTAGCTGGGGAGACCCAGTACTTC.

This chain joins TRBV27 and TRBJ1-5; weak D call: TRBD1 (5 bases). Between the trimmed V and J ends, which lost 5 bases and 5 bases, there was a span of 10 bases. Germline V gene data show CDR1 as MNHEY and CDR2 as SMNVEV (reference sequence). The CDR3 runs 13 residues. In DNA, the CDR3 is TGTGCCAGCAGTACAGGTCGTTATCAGCCCCAGCATTTT. It encodes CASSTGRYQPQHF.

The genes are TRBV7-2 and TRBJ1-6, with 8 nucleotides matching TRBD1. J lost 9 bases, V lost 3 bases, and 4 bases had no gene match. The CDR3 is 14 residues long. Germline V gives CDR1 SGHTA, CDR2 FQGNSA. CDR3 in amino acids: CASSFGQGSSPLHF. CDR3 DNA: TGTGCCAGCAGCTTCGGACAGGGATCTTCACCCCTCCACTTT.

V usage is TRBV7-2 and J usage is TRBJ2-3; D is possibly TRBD2 (5 bases). The CDR3 is 14 residues long. Trimming took 3 bases from V and 4 from J, leaving 11 bases between them. CDR1 is SGHTA, CDR2 FQGNSA, per germline. The CDR3 nucleotides are TGTGCCAGCAGCTTGGGGTCGGGGTCAGATACGCAGTATTTT. Translation gives CASSLGSGSDTQYF.

V usage is TRBV6-4 and J usage is TRBJ1-1, with a weak D call TRBD1 (6 bases). V shed 0 bases and J shed 10 bases, with 9 bases lying between them. The CDR3 has 12 amino acids. CDR1 is MRHNA and CDR2 is SNTAGT in the germline V gene. The CDR3 sequence: CASSDSGGRAFF. The CDR3 bases are TGTGCCAGCAGTGACTCAGGGGGACGAGCTTTCTTT.